A single sample is the source of the 30 T cell receptor beta chains below, sequenced in a study of blood T cell repertoires in COVID-19. The method was immunoSEQ multiplex PCR; TCRdb's version includes in-frame clones alone and lacks a portion of them. The table records roughly 290,000 clones, nearly 90% of them present only once. Sequencing was done on a sample of PBMCs or T cells enriched from blood (not recorded which). These receptors originate from a woman aged 18-35 years with acute COVID-19.

This CDR3 is CASSSSIAVPYEQYF. The CDR3 DNA sequence: TGCGCCAGCAGTAGTAGTATAGCTGTTCCCTACGAGCAGTACTTC. The chain has TRBV4-3 and TRBJ2-7; D not resolved. The length of the CDR3 is 15 residues. Germline V CDR1 and CDR2: LGHNA, YSLEER. Trimming removed 6 bases from V and 2 bases from J, with 17 bases in between.

The J gene is TRBJ1-6, the V gene TRBV7-9; perhaps TRBD1 as D (5 bases). Trimming pared 3 bases from V and 9 bases from J, leaving 12 bases between. This CDR3 has 14 amino acids. In germline, CDR1 is SEHNR, CDR2 FQNEAQ (reference sequence). CDR3 bases: TGTGCCAGCAGCTTTGGGGCAGGGATTTCACCCCTCCACTTT. Its protein product is CASSFGAGISPLHF. Full variable domain (remainder filled in from reference TRBV7-9 and TRBJ1-6): DTGVSQNPRHKITKRGQNVTFRCDPISEHNRLYWYRQTLGQGPEFLTYFQNEAQLEKSRLLSDRFSAERPKGSFSTLEIQRTEQGDSAMYLCASSFGAGISPLHFGNGTRLTVT.

The chain links TRBV19 to TRBJ1-5; weak D call: TRBD1 (5 bases). V was shortened by 9 bases and J by 4 bases, with 13 bases between the two germline ends. Germline V lookup: CDR1 LNHDA, CDR2 SQIVND (reference sequence). This CDR3 is 13 amino acids long. The CDR3 DNA reads as TGTGCCAGCCAATGGGGGGATAATCAGCCCCAGCATTTT. This encodes CASQWGDNQPQHF. Together with reference TRBV19 and TRBJ1-5, the CDR3 gives the full variable domain: DGGITQSPKYLFRKEGQNVTLSCEQNLNHDAMYWYRQDPGQGLRLIYYSQIVNDFQKGDIAEGYSVSREKKESFPLTVTSAQKNPTAFYLCASQWGDNQPQHFGDGTRLSIL.

The chain joins TRBV5-1 to TRBJ2-7, with D perhaps TRBD1 (5 bases). The CDR3 is made up of 12 amino acids. CDR1 and CDR2 (germline): SGHRS, YFSETQ. Trimming removed 4 bases at V and 5 bases at J, with 10 bases between. CDR3 residues: CASSTPGHEQYF. CDR3 DNA: TGCGCCAGCAGCACCCCAGGGCACGAGCAGTACTTC.

The rearrangement links TRBV4-1 to TRBJ1-5, with D hard to call. CDR3 size: 15 residues. V was shortened by 5 bases and J by 3 bases, with 14 bases between the two germline ends. Germline assignment: CDR1 MGHRA and CDR2 YSYEKL. The CDR3: CASSAIPGTNQPQHF. The CDR3 coding sequence is TGCGCCAGCAGCGCAATCCCAGGCACCAATCAGCCCCAGCATTTT.

V usage is TRBV5-8 and J usage is TRBJ2-3; the D gene is possibly TRBD1 (6 bases). Trimming removed 0 bases at V and 2 bases at J, with 10 bases between. The CDR3 runs to 15 residues. The germline CDR1 and CDR2 sequences are SGHTS and YDEGEE. The chain's CDR3 is CASSLGQVVTDTQYF. The CDR3 coding sequence is TGTGCCAGCAGCTTGGGACAGGTAGTCACAGATACGCAGTATTTT.

This clone appeared once. This chain links TRBV19 with TRBJ2-2; D possibly corresponds to TRBD1 (6 bases). Germline lookup yields CDR1 LNHDA and CDR2 SQIVND (reference sequence). The CDR3 length is 15 residues. Between the trimmed V and J ends, which lost 6 bases and 0 bases, there was a span of 11 bases. The CDR3: CASRYGTTNTGELFF. The CDR3 DNA is TGTGCCAGTAGGTACGGGACAACGAACACCGGGGAGCTGTTTTTT.

The chain combines TRBV5-6 with TRBJ2-1, with 10 bases fitting TRBD2. With 0 bases clipped from V and 3 bases from J, the junction kept 6 bases outside the gene matches. Germline values: CDR1 SGHDT, CDR2 YYEEEE. The length of the CDR3 is 17 residues. In DNA form, the CDR3 reads TGTGCCAGCAGCTTGGGGCCTAGCGGGAGCAACTACAATGAGCAGTTCTTC. Translated, it gives CASSLGPSGSNYNEQFF.

The genes are TRBV7-2 and TRBJ1-2, with D uncertain. Trimming cost V 3 bases and J 10 bases, with 18 bases left between them. Germline values: CDR1 SGHTA, CDR2 FQGNSA. The CDR3 is 14 residues long. The CDR3 nucleotides are TGTGCCAGCAGCTTTCGGGTTGGGGAGACGGACTACACCTTC. Translation: CASSFRVGETDYTF.

The chain carries TRBV19 and TRBJ1-1; no reliable D call. The V end lost 0 bases, the J end lost 8 bases, and 10 bases lay between the germline ends. The CDR3 totals 13 residues. CDR1 and CDR2 (germline): LNHDA, SQIVND (reference sequence). The CDR3 coding sequence is TGTGCCAGTAGTATAGACCCGACGGGGGAAGCTTTCTTT. This translates into CASSIDPTGEAFF.

This clone was picked up one time. This chain joins TRBV19 and TRBJ1-2, with 9 bases lining up with TRBD1. CDR3 size: 14 residues. V dropped 11 bases and J dropped 4; count of bases not matched to a gene: 11. The germline V gene has CDR1 LNHDA and CDR2 SQIVND (reference sequence). CDR3 sequence (DNA): TGTGCCTCCCGGGAGGGACAGGGCCCCTATGGCTACACCTTC. As protein: CASREGQGPYGYTF.

This rearrangement joins TRBV10-3 to TRBJ2-1; 12 bases line up with TRBD1. Looked up from germline, CDR1 is ENHRY and CDR2 is SYGVKD. V gave up 8 bases and J gave up 8 bases; unmatched junction bases: 16. This CDR3 contains 17 residues. The CDR3 bases are TGTGCCATCCTCCAACCGGGACAGGGGGCGCGGAGGGATGAGCAGTTCTTC. Encoded protein: CAILQPGQGARRDEQFF.

The rearrangement links TRBV10-3 to TRBJ2-3; maybe TRBD2 (6 bases). Germline CDR1 ENHRY, CDR2 SYGVKD. The CDR3 consists of 15 residues. The V and J ends lost 9 bases and 4 bases respectively, with 20 bases between them. In DNA form, the CDR3 reads TGTGCCATTGGGTTAGGAGGGACTGCGGCAGATACGCAGTATTTT. This gives the protein CAIGLGGTAADTQYF.

CDR3 sequence reads: CASSQGGNQPQHF. DNA for the CDR3: TGTGCCAGCAGCCAAGGAGGGAATCAGCCCCAGCATTTT. The V gene is TRBV7-2, the J gene TRBJ1-5; no clear D. The CDR3 is made up of 13 amino acids. Per germline, CDR1 SGHTA and CDR2 FQGNSA. V was clipped by 5 bases and J by 4 bases, with 9 bases between them.

V and J are TRBV30 and TRBJ1-6; 8 bases fit TRBD1. The CDR3 sequence is 13 residues long. V gave up 5 bases and J gave up 8 bases; unmatched junction bases: 5. Looked up from germline, CDR1 is GTSNPN and CDR2 is SVGIG (reference sequence). The CDR3 protein is CAWGQGRYSPLHF. The CDR3 nucleotides are TGTGCCTGGGGACAGGGCAGGTATTCACCCCTCCACTTT.

The chain combines TRBV11-3 with TRBJ2-1; 9 nucleotides line up with TRBD2. The length of the CDR3 is 19 residues. Germline V CDR1 and CDR2: SGHNT, YENEEA. J lost 4 bases, V lost 5 bases, and 18 bases had no gene match. Written as DNA, the CDR3 is TGTGCCAGCAGCCGAGAGGACATCGCGGGAGGGCCGGGGTACAATGAGCAGTTCTTC. Its protein is CASSREDIAGGPGYNEQFF.

There are a few counts of this clone. The genes are TRBV6-6 and TRBJ2-1; 11 bases line up with TRBD2. The germline gives CDR1 MNHNY, CDR2 SVGAGI (reference sequence). With V trimmed by 5 bases and J by 2 bases, 5 bases remained unmatched. The CDR3 consists of 16 residues. CDR3: CASSHLAGGTYNEQFF. The CDR3 DNA follows: TGTGCCAGCAGTCACCTAGCGGGGGGAACCTACAATGAGCAGTTCTTC.

This clone was recorded once. V and J are TRBV14 and TRBJ2-7, with 9 bases aligning to TRBD2. Trimming removed 5 bases from V and 3 bases from J; junction bases left unmatched: 8. This CDR3 region has 15 residues. CDR1 is SGHDN and CDR2 is FVKESK in the germline V gene. The CDR3 nucleotides are TGTGCCAGCAGCAATAGCGGGAGAGGGGTCTACGAGCAGTACTTC. Translated, it gives CASSNSGRGVYEQYF.

The chain uses TRBV7-9 and TRBJ1-1; a possible D gene is TRBD1 (6 bases). Looked up from germline, CDR1 is SEHNR and CDR2 is FQNEAQ (reference sequence). The V end lost 5 bases, the J end lost 4 bases, and 17 bases lay between the germline ends. The CDR3 is made up of 15 amino acids. The CDR3 here is CASSPTGPLGTEAFF. The CDR3 region has the DNA TGTGCCAGCAGCCCGACAGGACCCTTGGGCACTGAAGCTTTCTTT.

The V gene is TRBV15, the J gene TRBJ1-1; perhaps TRBD1 as D (6 bases). V lost 4 bases, J lost 4 bases, and 13 bases lay in between. The CDR3 runs to 14 residues. Germline CDR1 reads LNHNV; CDR2 reads YYDKDF (reference sequence). The CDR3 reads CATSMEGGPTEAFF. CDR3 DNA sequence: TGTGCCACCAGCATGGAGGGGGGGCCCACTGAAGCTTTCTTT.

This clone was seen once. Relative to the germline gene, one junction end is altered; a read error may explain this. The chain couples TRBV7-7 to TRBJ2-2, with 9 bases identical to TRBD2. The CDR3 length is 17 residues. Germline loops: CDR1 SSHAT, CDR2 FNYEAQ (reference sequence). The CDR3: CASSLGSTSGNTGELFF. The CDR3, as DNA: TGTGCTAGCAGCCTCGGCTCGACTAGCGGAAACACCGGGGAGCTGTTTTTT.

This clone was counted only a few times. The rearrangement uses TRBV12-2 and TRBJ1-2; TRBD1, the table's D call, was not compared with the DNA. TRBV12-2 is flagged as a pseudogene. The CDR3 is 13 residues long. The CDR3 DNA is TGTGCAAGTCGCTCGAAGGACAGGGGAGGCTACACCTTC. This encodes CASRSKDRGGYTF.

The chain has TRBV4-1 and TRBJ2-5; 9 bases match TRBD1. CDR1 MGHRA and CDR2 YSYEKL come from the germline V gene. The CDR3 has 18 residues. With 0 bases clipped from V and 2 bases from J, the junction kept 10 bases outside the gene matches. The CDR3 region has the DNA TGCGCCAGCAGCCAAGATAGGGGACAGGGTATGGGGCAAGAGACCCAGTACTTC. Amino acids: CASSQDRGQGMGQETQYF.

The CDR3 reads CSASSGATGPRNTIYF. CDR3 in DNA: TGCAGTGCTAGTTCCGGCGCTACAGGGCCAAGAAACACCATATATTTT. The chain links TRBV20-1 to TRBJ1-3; TRBD1 might be the D (6 bases). Germline CDR1 reads DFQATT; CDR2 reads SNEGSKA (reference sequence). The CDR3 loop spans 16 amino acids. V was clipped by 3 bases and J by 5 bases, with 20 bases between them.

V and J are TRBV18 and TRBJ2-7; D not resolved. Trimming took 3 bases from V and 4 from J, leaving 4 bases between them. Per germline, CDR1 KGHSH and CDR2 LQKENI. The CDR3 runs 11 residues. CDR3 sequence reads: CASSPEYEQYF. In DNA form, the CDR3 reads TGTGCCAGCTCACCCGAGTACGAGCAGTACTTC.

V usage is TRBV11-2 and J usage is TRBJ2-2; D is possibly TRBD2 (5 bases). The germline V gene encodes CDR1 SGHAT and CDR2 FQNNGV. V lost 5 bases to trimming and J lost 1 base, with 8 bases between them. This CDR3 region has 14 residues. The DNA of the CDR3 is TGTGCCAGCAGCCGTCGGGGGAACACCGGGGAGCTGTTTTTT. It yields the protein CASSRRGNTGELFF.

The chain links TRBV27 to TRBJ1-5, with TRBD1 as a possible D gene (6 bases). Germline V lookup: CDR1 MNHEY, CDR2 SMNVEV (reference sequence). The CDR3 totals 13 residues. The V end lost 8 bases, the J end lost 7 bases, and 15 bases lay between the germline ends. CDR3 bases: TGTGCCAGCCGAAACAGGGTAGGACAGCCCCAGCATTTT. Translation gives CASRNRVGQPQHF.

The chain couples TRBV18 to TRBJ2-4, with TRBD2 identical over 7 bases. CDR1 is KGHSH, CDR2 LQKENI, per germline. V was clipped by 3 bases and J by 8 bases; unmatched bases: 10. The CDR3 runs to 15 residues. The CDR3 nucleotides are TGTGCCAGCTCACCCTCTAGCGGAGTTCAGGACATTCAGTACTTC. Its protein is CASSPSSGVQDIQYF.

The chain links TRBV2 to TRBJ2-7; 8 positions match TRBD1. V trimming: 1 base; J trimming: 4 bases; junction bases outside the gene matches: 9. CDR3 length equals 16 residues. Germline loops: CDR1 SNHLY, CDR2 FYNNEI. The CDR3 sequence is CASSEGWTGIRYEQYF. For the CDR3, the DNA is TGTGCCAGCAGTGAAGGTTGGACAGGGATAAGGTACGAGCAGTACTTC.

V gene TRBV5-4 combines with J gene TRBJ1-4; D unresolved. CDR1 and CDR2 from the germline V gene are SGHNT and YYREEE (reference sequence). V was pared by 4 bases and J by 7 bases, with 17 bases between. The CDR3 length is 15 residues. In nucleotides, the CDR3 is TGTGCCAGCAGCGTATCGGGAATCGGGATTGAAAAACTGTTTTTT. This encodes CASSVSGIGIEKLFF.